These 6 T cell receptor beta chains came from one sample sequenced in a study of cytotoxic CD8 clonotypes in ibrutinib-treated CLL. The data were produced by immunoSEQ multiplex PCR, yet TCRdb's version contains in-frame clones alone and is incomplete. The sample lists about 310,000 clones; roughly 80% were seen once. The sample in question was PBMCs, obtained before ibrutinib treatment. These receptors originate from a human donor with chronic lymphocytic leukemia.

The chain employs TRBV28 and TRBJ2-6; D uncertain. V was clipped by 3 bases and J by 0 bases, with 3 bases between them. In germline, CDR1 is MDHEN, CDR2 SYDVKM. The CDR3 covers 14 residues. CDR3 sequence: CASSFPSGANVLTF. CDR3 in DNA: TGTGCCAGCAGTTTCCCCTCTGGGGCCAACGTCCTGACTTTC.

CDR3 region: CASSPPTAGLDEQYF. The CDR3 DNA follows: TGTGCCAGCTCACCACCCACGGCAGGGCTGGACGAGCAGTACTTC. The chain joins TRBV18 to TRBJ2-7; D is perhaps TRBD1 (5 bases). The ends were cut back, 0 bases at V and 5 bases at J, with 14 bases in the middle. This CDR3 is built from 15 residues. The germline gives CDR1 KGHSH, CDR2 LQKENI.

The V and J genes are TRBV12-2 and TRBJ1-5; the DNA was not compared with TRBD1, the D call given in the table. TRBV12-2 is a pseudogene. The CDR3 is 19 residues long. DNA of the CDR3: TGTGCAAGTCGCATGGGGGCTACAGGGGCCTTTAAGGGCAATCAGCCCCAGCATTTT. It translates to CASRMGATGAFKGNQPQHF.

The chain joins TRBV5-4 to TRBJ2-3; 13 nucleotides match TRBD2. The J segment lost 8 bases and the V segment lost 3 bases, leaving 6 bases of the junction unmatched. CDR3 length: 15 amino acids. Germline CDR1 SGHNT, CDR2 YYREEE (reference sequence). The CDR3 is CASSSGLAGIGTQYF. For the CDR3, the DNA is TGTGCCAGCAGCTCGGGACTAGCGGGAATCGGTACGCAGTATTTT.

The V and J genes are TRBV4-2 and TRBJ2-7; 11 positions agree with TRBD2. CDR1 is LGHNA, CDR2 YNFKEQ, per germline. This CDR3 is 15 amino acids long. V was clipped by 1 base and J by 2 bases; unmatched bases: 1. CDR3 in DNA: TGTGCCAGCAGCCAAGCGACTAGCGGGACCTACGAGCAGTACTTC. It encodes CASSQATSGTYEQYF.

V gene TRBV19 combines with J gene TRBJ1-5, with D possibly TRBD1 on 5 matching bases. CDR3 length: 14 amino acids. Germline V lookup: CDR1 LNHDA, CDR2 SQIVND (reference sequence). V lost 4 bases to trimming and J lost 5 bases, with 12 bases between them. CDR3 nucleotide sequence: TGTGCCAGTAGTACCAATCAGGGCGATCAGCCCCAGCATTTT. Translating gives CASSTNQGDQPQHF.